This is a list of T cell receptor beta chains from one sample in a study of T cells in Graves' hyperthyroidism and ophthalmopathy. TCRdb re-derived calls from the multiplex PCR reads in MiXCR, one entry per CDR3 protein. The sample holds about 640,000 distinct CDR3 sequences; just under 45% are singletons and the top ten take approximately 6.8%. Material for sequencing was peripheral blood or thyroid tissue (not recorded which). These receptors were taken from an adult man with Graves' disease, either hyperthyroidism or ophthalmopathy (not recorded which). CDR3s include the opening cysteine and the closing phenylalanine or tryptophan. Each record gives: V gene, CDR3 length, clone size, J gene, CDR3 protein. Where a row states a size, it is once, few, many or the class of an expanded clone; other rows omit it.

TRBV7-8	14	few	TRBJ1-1	CASSLENTNTEAFF
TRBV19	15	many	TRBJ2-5	CASSITGTGRETQYF
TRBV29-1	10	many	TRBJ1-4	CSARTEKLFF
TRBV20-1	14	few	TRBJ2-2	CSARNRGDTGELFF
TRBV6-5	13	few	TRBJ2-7	CASSYDHSYEQYF
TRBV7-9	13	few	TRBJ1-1	CASSFGTATEAFF
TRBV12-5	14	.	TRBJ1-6	CASSGTSYNSPLHF
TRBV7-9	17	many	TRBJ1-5	CASSLGTGDLSNQPQHF
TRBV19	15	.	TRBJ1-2	CASSIAPGVVYGYTF
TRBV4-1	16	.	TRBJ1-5	CASSQDMRNGNQPQHF
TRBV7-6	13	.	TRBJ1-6	CASSQQVDSPLHF
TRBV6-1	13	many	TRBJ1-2	CASSLTGSGGYTF
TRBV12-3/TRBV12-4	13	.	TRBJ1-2	CASRTGPNYGYTF
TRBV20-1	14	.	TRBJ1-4	CSASYTGGDEKLFF
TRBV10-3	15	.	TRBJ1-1	CAISEKARGLTEAFF
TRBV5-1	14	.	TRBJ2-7	CASSTSGGNYEQYF
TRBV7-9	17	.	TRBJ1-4	CASSLVSGTLPVEKLFF
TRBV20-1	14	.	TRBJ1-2	CSARDYGGHYGYTF
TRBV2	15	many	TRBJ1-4	CASSDATGGAEKLFF
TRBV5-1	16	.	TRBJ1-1	CASRGTAQYMNTEAFF
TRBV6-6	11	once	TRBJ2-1	CASSYGGEQFF
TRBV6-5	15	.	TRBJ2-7	CASSYSIVREWEQYF
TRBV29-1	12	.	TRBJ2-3	CSVDFITDTQYF
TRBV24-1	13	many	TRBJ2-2	CATSDRLAGELFF
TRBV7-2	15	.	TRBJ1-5	CASSLWALRDQPQHF
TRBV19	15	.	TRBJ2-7	CASSTGLGSSYEQYF
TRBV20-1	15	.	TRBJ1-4	CSASRQATTNEKLFF
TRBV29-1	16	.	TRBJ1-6	CSVRTGEIYLNSPLHF
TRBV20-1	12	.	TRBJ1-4	CSEGQPNEKLFF
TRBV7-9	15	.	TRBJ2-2	CASSLGTVNTGELFF
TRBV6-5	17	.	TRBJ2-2	CASSNKNTRVNTGELFF
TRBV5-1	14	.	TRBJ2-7	CASSLHPLAYEQYF
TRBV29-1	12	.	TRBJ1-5	CSSTDSNQPQHF
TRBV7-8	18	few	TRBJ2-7	CASSFPGQGRPSSYEQYF
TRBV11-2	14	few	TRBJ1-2	CASSFRGQGFGYTF